This T cell receptor beta chain was identified during a study of cytomegalovirus exposure and HLA in healthy donors. Study results and caveats: Relative to equally common others, HLA-associated TCR beta chains showed greater clonal expansion in a later analysis.

The V gene end was trimmed by 5 bases and the J gene end by 4 bases; junction bases not matched to a gene: 13. This CDR3 is built from 17 residues. CDR1 is KGHSH, CDR2 LQKENI, per germline. About this clone: Its antigen is unknown.

Every donor was a healthy person donating bone marrow. Primers: 60 Vbeta forward and 13 Jbeta reverse. The protocol was immunoSEQ multiplex PCR, while the TCRdb copy is restricted to in-frame clones and leaves out a portion. The data contain approximately 190,000 clones, approximately 90% of them singletons. This TCR was sampled from a boy aged 2 to 10 in good health and CMV-seronegative. The sequencing sample was made of PBMCs. The chain links TRBV18 to TRBJ2-2; the match to TRBD1 covers 7 bases. The CDR3 DNA reads as TGTGCCAGCTCATATATAGGGACAGCAAGCATCACCGGGGAGCTGTTTTTT. It yields the protein CASSYIGTASITGELFF.